This TCR beta chain was obtained from a study of blood T cell repertoires in COVID-19. This clone was recorded only once. Between the trimmed V and J ends, which lost 4 bases and 2 bases, there was a span of 23 bases. The germline V gene encodes CDR1 LNHDA and CDR2 SQIVND (reference sequence). CDR3 length: 18 residues. Assay used: immunoSEQ multiplex PCR; TCRdb lists only in-frame clones, some missing. The sample lists a few hundred thousand clones, roughly 89% occurring once. The origin of this receptor is a woman in her thirties or forties who had recovered from COVID-19. Sequencing input: PBMCs or T cells enriched from blood (not recorded which). The chain uses TRBV19 and TRBJ1-2; possible D gene TRBD1, 6 bases. The CDR3 reads CASSSPNRASGVNYGYTF. CDR3 nucleotide sequence: TGTGCCAGTAGTAGCCCCAACAGGGCGTCGGGCGTGAACTATGGCTACACCTTC.